This T cell receptor (beta chain) was captured by sequencing in a study of liver allograft versus peripheral blood T cells. Study-wide background: Liver transplant recipients had T cell receptor repertoires compared between transplanted liver and peripheral blood.

V gave up 3 bases and J gave up 8 bases, with 19 bases separating them. Per the germline V gene, CDR1 is MNHNS and CDR2 is SASEGT. The CDR3 has 15 amino acids. Within the sample, this clonotype is medium-sized. The antigen is undetermined. Study results and limitations: Reportedly, the T cell receptor repertoires inside liver allografts were not the same as those in peripheral blood.

Using its own MiXCR run on the reads, TCRdb lists one record per CDR3 protein. The table shows about 5,600 distinct CDR3 sequences, with 14% occurring only once. This clonotype originated in a human patient who had a liver transplant. The T cells may come from the graft donor. This chain uses TRBV6-1 with TRBJ1-2, with D possibly TRBD1 on 6 matching bases. This chain's CDR3 is CASSDNPQQGSGYTF. The CDR3 DNA reads as TGTGCCAGCAGTGATAATCCCCAACAGGGTTCGGGCTACACCTTC.